This T cell receptor beta chain was sequenced during a study of control samples from healthy donors and cancer patients. The data were produced by immunoSEQ multiplex PCR, yet TCRdb's version contains in-frame clones alone and is incomplete. Of tens of thousands of clones in the sample, more than 90% were seen once. The CDR3 contains 14 residues. Trimming at V came to 1 base and at J to 9 bases, leaving 5 bases not matched to a gene. Germline CDR1 is SGHDT and CDR2 is YYEEEE. V is TRBV5-6 and J is TRBJ2-4; 9 nucleotides agree with TRBD1. Source material: PBMCs. The clonotype was recovered from a middle-aged man with colorectal cancer. CDR3 loop: CASSLRDRVSIQYF. The CDR3 bases are TGTGCCAGCAGCTTGAGGGACAGGGTATCCATTCAGTACTTC.